This is a list of T cell receptor beta chains from one sample in a study of blood T cell repertoires in COVID-19. The repertoire was sequenced with immunoSEQ multiplex PCR; TCRdb's copy has only in-frame clones and lacks some. This table has roughly 120,000 clones, around 80% appearing once. Specimen: peripheral blood. The receptor set was obtained from an older man with acute or convalescent COVID-19. CDR3s include the opening cysteine and the closing phenylalanine or tryptophan. A D gene is named only where the DNA matches it firmly. Where a row states a size, it is once, few, many or the class of an expanded clone; other rows omit it.

.,TRBJ1-4,.,TRBV2,CASNLPGGTTNEKLFF,TGTGCCAGCAACCTTCCGGGGGGTACAACTAATGAAAAACTGTTTTTT
.,TRBJ1-1,.,TRBV30,CAWSAGSEAFF,TGTGCCTGGAGTGCCGGGTCTGAAGCTTTCTTT
.,TRBJ2-7,TRBD1,TRBV16,CASSFGQVSYEQYF,TGTGCCAGCAGCTTTGGACAGGTTTCCTACGAGCAGTACTTC
.,TRBJ1-1,.,TRBV19,CASSMGQTEAFF,TGTGCCAGTAGTATGGGCCAGACTGAAGCTTTCTTT
few,TRBJ1-5,.,TRBV30,CAWSPPFSNQPQHF,TGTGCCTGGAGTCCCCCGTTTAGCAATCAGCCCCAGCATTTT
.,TRBJ1-6,TRBD1,TRBV7-6,CASSAGQGNSPLHF,TGTGCCAGCAGCGCGGGACAGGGGAATTCACCCCTCCACTTT
many,TRBJ2-7,TRBD1,TRBV7-9,CASSNRQGTYEQYF,TGTGCCAGCAGCAACAGACAGGGGACCTACGAGCAGTACTTC
.,TRBJ2-3,.,TRBV10-3,CAISERGPGTDTQYF,TGTGCCATCAGTGAGCGCGGCCCGGGCACAGATACGCAGTATTTT
once,TRBJ1-2,.,TRBV2,CASSEGIGQYYGYTF,TGTGCCAGCAGTGAAGGGATCGGACAATACTATGGCTACACCTTC
.,TRBJ1-6,.,TRBV7-3,CASSPAGPRNNSPLHF,TGTGCCAGCAGCCCCGCGGGACCGAGAAATAATTCACCCCTCCACTTT
.,TRBJ1-6,TRBD1,TRBV5-4,CASSLQGGGNSPLHF,TGTGCCAGCAGCTTGCAGGGGGGAGGTAATTCACCCCTCCACTTT
.,TRBJ2-1,.,TRBV19,CASSTSDSSYNEQFF,TGTGCCAGTAGTACTAGCGATAGCTCCTACAATGAGCAGTTCTTC
many,TRBJ2-7,TRBD2,TRBV6-1,CASSEKLAGSYEQYF,TGTGCCAGCAGTGAAAAACTAGCGGGCTCCTACGAGCAGTACTTC
.,TRBJ2-3,TRBD2,TRBV5-6,CASSSGLAGGVDTQYF,TGTGCCAGCAGCTCGGGACTAGCGGGGGGCGTGGATACGCAGTATTTT
.,TRBJ1-2,TRBD1,TRBV5-4,CASSIPGTGAYGYTF,TGTGCCAGCAGCATACCCGGGACAGGGGCCTATGGCTACACCTTC
.,TRBJ2-1,.,TRBV15,CATSRDLGVHGGRSNEQFF,TGTGCCACCAGCAGAGATTTGGGGGTTCACGGGGGGCGGAGCAATGAGCAGTTCTTC
.,TRBJ2-7,TRBD2,TRBV27,CASSSSGGAPYEQYF,TGTGCCAGCAGTTCCAGCGGGGGGGCCCCCTACGAGCAGTACTTC
.,TRBJ2-7,TRBD1,TRBV2,CASTIQGAYEQYF,TGTGCCAGCACCATCCAGGGGGCTTACGAGCAGTACTTC
.,TRBJ2-3,.,TRBV10-3,CAISGRVGVTDTQYF,TGTGCCATCAGTGGGAGGGTGGGGGTCACAGATACGCAGTATTTT
.,TRBJ2-2,.,TRBV21-1,CASSRLLRDRGPSGTGELFF,TGTGCCAGCAGCAGACTGCTCCGGGACAGGGGGCCGTCGGGCACCGGGGAGCTGTTTTTT